This T cell receptor (beta chain) derives from a study of OX40 agonist ivuxolimab in advanced cancers. Overall study context: The patients got ivuxolimab, which is an agonistic anti-OX40 (CD134) antibody. Study outcomes and limitations: Among the nonresponders, some also had low normalized T-cell clonal expansion. Expansion of clones was among the lowest in partial responders at 0.1-3.0 mg/kg.

The CDR3 runs to 14 residues. The germline CDR1 and CDR2 sequences are SGHTA and FQGNSA. The junction had 4 bases not matched to a gene; V was cut back by 1 base and J by 7 bases. Assay used: immunoSEQ multiplex PCR; TCRdb lists only in-frame clones, some missing. The sample consists of tens of thousands of clones, over 80% of them appearing once. Sampling times: baseline, cycle 4 day 1, cycle 7 day 1. This clone counts as medium-sized. Antigen: not known. The sequencing used CD4+ or CD8+ T cells sorted from blood, collected in a trial of the OX40 agonist ivuxolimab. This receptor was identified in an adult with an advanced solid tumor such as melanoma, head and neck, liver or kidney cancer. This rearrangement joins TRBV7-2 to TRBJ1-5, with 7 bases aligning to TRBD1. CDR3 in amino acids: CASSLEGAGQPQHF. In nucleotides, the CDR3 is TGTGCCAGCAGCTTAGAGGGGGCCGGCCAGCCCCAGCATTTT.